This entry describes one T cell receptor beta chain. Its specificity is not known. These data are taken from a study of blood T cells in healthy people across ages. It was with a sample-barcoded 5' primer and a J-beta primer mix that a second PCR of roughly 7 to 12 cycles was run. TCRdb itself ran the 5' RACE reads through MiXCR, one entry per CDR3 protein. Seen here are around 1,800,000 distinct CDR3 sequences, around 40% observed once, and the top ten hold around 23%. J lost 3 bases, V lost 4 bases, and 14 bases had no gene match. The CDR3 runs 18 residues. The germline gives CDR1 MGHRA, CDR2 YSYEKL. The study, taken as a whole, reports: Underestimates were what the diversity estimates from one million T cells were considered to be. Measured against age, TCR beta diversity per million T cells decreased in a roughly linear manner. Compared with aged donors, long-lived donors showed fewer expanded clones, suggesting selection.

The clonotype was recovered from a human donor in good health. The V call is TRBV4-1, the J call TRBJ2-3, with TRBD1 matching 9 bases. Specimen: blood. CDR3 bases: TGCGCCAGCAGCCCGAGAACTGGACAGGGGAAGGAAACAGATACGCAGTATTTT. Translated: CASSPRTGQGKETDTQYF.